This is a list of T cell receptor beta chains from one sample in a study of blood T cell repertoires in COVID-19. TCRdb's copy holds only in-frame clones and misses some; the assay was immunoSEQ multiplex PCR. Of a few hundred thousand clones listed, 83% are singletons. The sample comprised peripheral blood. All receptors derive from a woman aged 45 to 65 with acute or convalescent COVID-19. Both conserved end residues are part of each CDR3. Each record gives: V gene, J gene, D gene, clone size, CDR3 protein, CDR3 DNA. D genes are given only for firm matches. A clone size is listed for some rows: how often the clone was seen (once, few, many), or a class if it is expanded.

V gene: TRBV7-6
J gene: TRBJ2-7
D gene: TRBD2
clone size: few
CDR3 protein: CASSLVGGGSYEQYF
CDR3 DNA: TGTGCCAGCAGCCTCGTCGGGGGAGGGTCCTACGAGCAGTACTTC

V gene: TRBV30
J gene: TRBJ1-1
D gene: .
clone size: .
CDR3 protein: CAWKITGGAEAFF
CDR3 DNA: TGTGCCTGGAAGATCACGGGGGGCGCTGAAGCTTTCTTT

V gene: TRBV9
J gene: TRBJ1-1
D gene: .
clone size: once
CDR3 protein: CASSEGVFAEAFF
CDR3 DNA: TGTGCCAGCAGCGAGGGGGTTTTCGCTGAAGCTTTCTTT

V gene: TRBV28
J gene: TRBJ2-2
D gene: .
clone size: .
CDR3 protein: CASGTVGGGELFF
CDR3 DNA: TGTGCCAGCGGCACGGTTGGCGGCGGGGAGCTGTTTTTT

V gene: TRBV9
J gene: TRBJ1-6
D gene: TRBD1
clone size: .
CDR3 protein: CASSGQGSYNSPLHF
CDR3 DNA: TGTGCCAGCAGCGGACAGGGCTCCTATAATTCACCCCTCCACTTT

V gene: TRBV4-1
J gene: TRBJ1-2
D gene: .
clone size: .
CDR3 protein: CASSPQAGPTYGYTF
CDR3 DNA: TGCGCCAGCAGCCCTCAGGCAGGGCCCACCTATGGCTACACCTTC

V gene: TRBV7-2
J gene: TRBJ2-7
D gene: .
clone size: .
CDR3 protein: CASSLGGVYEQYF
CDR3 DNA: TGTGCCAGCAGCTTAGGGGGGGTCTACGAGCAGTACTTC

V gene: TRBV19
J gene: TRBJ2-7
D gene: TRBD1
clone size: .
CDR3 protein: CASSRDGTGDYEQYF
CDR3 DNA: TGTGCCAGTAGTAGGGACGGGACAGGAGACTACGAGCAGTACTTC

V gene: TRBV19
J gene: TRBJ2-5
D gene: TRBD1
clone size: once
CDR3 protein: CASSLPGQQKETQYF
CDR3 DNA: TGTGCCAGTAGTCTACCGGGACAGCAGAAAGAGACCCAGTACTTC

V gene: TRBV13
J gene: TRBJ2-1
D gene: .
clone size: .
CDR3 protein: CASSSQMSSYNEQFF
CDR3 DNA: TGTGCCAGCTCTTCCCAAATGAGCTCCTACAATGAGCAGTTCTTC

V gene: TRBV3-1/TRBV3-2
J gene: TRBJ2-3
D gene: .
clone size: few
CDR3 protein: CASTQANTQYF
CDR3 DNA: TGTGCCAGCACCCAGGCAAATACGCAGTATTTT

V gene: TRBV6-5
J gene: TRBJ1-3
D gene: .
clone size: .
CDR3 protein: CASSQFEGAGNTIYF
CDR3 DNA: TGTGCCAGTTCTCAGTTCGAGGGGGCTGGAAACACCATATATTTT

V gene: TRBV7-8
J gene: TRBJ1-5
D gene: .
clone size: few
CDR3 protein: CASSSRGGINQPQHF
CDR3 DNA: TGTGCCAGCAGCTCCAGGGGAGGGATCAATCAGCCCCAGCATTTT

V gene: TRBV2
J gene: TRBJ2-7
D gene: .
clone size: .
CDR3 protein: CASMARVFEQYF
CDR3 DNA: TGTGCCAGCATGGCGCGGGTCTTCGAGCAGTACTTC

V gene: TRBV6-2/TRBV6-3
J gene: TRBJ2-1
D gene: .
clone size: .
CDR3 protein: CASSQERDNEQFF
CDR3 DNA: TGTGCCAGCAGCCAAGAGCGTGACAATGAGCAGTTCTTC

V gene: TRBV7-2
J gene: TRBJ2-3
D gene: TRBD2
clone size: few
CDR3 protein: CASSTNLAGSTDTQYF
CDR3 DNA: TGTGCCAGCAGCACAAACCTAGCGGGTAGCACAGATACGCAGTATTTT

V gene: TRBV7-7
J gene: TRBJ2-2
D gene: .
clone size: medium-sized
CDR3 protein: CASSPQEGAGELFF
CDR3 DNA: TGTGCCAGCAGCCCCCAAGAGGGTGCCGGGGAGCTGTTTTTT

V gene: TRBV12-3/TRBV12-4
J gene: TRBJ2-1
D gene: .
clone size: .
CDR3 protein: CASSSLAEQFF
CDR3 DNA: TGTGCCAGCAGTTCCCTAGCGGAGCAGTTCTTC

V gene: TRBV19
J gene: TRBJ1-2
D gene: .
clone size: once
CDR3 protein: CASSPDTFYGYTF
CDR3 DNA: TGTGCCAGTAGCCCGGACACCTTCTATGGCTACACCTTC

V gene: TRBV25-1
J gene: TRBJ2-7
D gene: .
clone size: once
CDR3 protein: CASSDQQVGYEQYF
CDR3 DNA: TGTGCCAGCAGTGACCAACAGGTGGGCTACGAGCAGTACTTC

V gene: TRBV7-2
J gene: TRBJ1-2
D gene: .
clone size: .
CDR3 protein: CASSLVQANYGYTF
CDR3 DNA: TGTGCCAGCAGCTTAGTACAAGCTAACTATGGCTACACCTTC

V gene: TRBV4-3
J gene: TRBJ1-1
D gene: .
clone size: .
CDR3 protein: CASSQESGTNTEAFF
CDR3 DNA: TGCGCCAGCAGCCAAGAGTCTGGGACTAACACTGAAGCTTTCTTT

V gene: TRBV7-2
J gene: TRBJ1-2
D gene: .
clone size: .
CDR3 protein: CASSLTQYGYTF
CDR3 DNA: TGTGCCAGCAGCTTAACACAGTATGGCTACACCTTC

V gene: TRBV21-1
J gene: TRBJ2-3
D gene: .
clone size: .
CDR3 protein: CASSKASGETSTDTQYF
CDR3 DNA: TGTGCCAGCAGCAAAGCGTCGGGGGAAACGAGCACAGATACGCAGTATTTT

V gene: TRBV28
J gene: TRBJ1-5
D gene: .
clone size: .
CDR3 protein: CASGREYSNQPQHF
CDR3 DNA: TGTGCCAGCGGGAGGGAATATAGCAATCAGCCCCAGCATTTT

V gene: TRBV10-3
J gene: TRBJ2-3
D gene: .
clone size: .
CDR3 protein: CAISRDADTQYF
CDR3 DNA: TGTGCCATCAGTCGGGATGCAGATACGCAGTATTTT

V gene: TRBV7-2
J gene: TRBJ2-2
D gene: .
clone size: .
CDR3 protein: CASNLNGRNTGELFF
CDR3 DNA: TGTGCCAGCAACCTAAATGGTAGGAACACCGGGGAGCTGTTTTTT

V gene: TRBV12-3/TRBV12-4
J gene: TRBJ1-1
D gene: .
clone size: .
CDR3 protein: CASRETEAGEAFF
CDR3 DNA: TGTGCCAGCAGAGAGACCGAGGCCGGTGAAGCTTTCTTT

V gene: TRBV28
J gene: TRBJ2-1
D gene: TRBD2
clone size: .
CDR3 protein: CASSKPGLNVNEQFF
CDR3 DNA: TGTGCCAGCAGTAAGCCGGGACTAAATGTGAATGAGCAGTTCTTC

V gene: TRBV10-1
J gene: TRBJ1-4
D gene: TRBD1
clone size: few
CDR3 protein: CATGQANEKLFF
CDR3 DNA: TGCGCCACGGGACAGGCTAATGAAAAACTGTTTTTT

V gene: TRBV9
J gene: TRBJ1-2
D gene: TRBD1
clone size: .
CDR3 protein: CASSLRGQQGSYGYTF
CDR3 DNA: TGTGCCAGCAGCCTCAGGGGGCAGCAGGGGTCCTATGGCTACACCTTC

V gene: TRBV5-6
J gene: TRBJ2-6
D gene: TRBD1
clone size: .
CDR3 protein: CASSPLDRAGANVLTF
CDR3 DNA: TGTGCCAGCAGCCCGCTGGACAGGGCTGGGGCCAACGTCCTGACTTTC

V gene: TRBV6-6
J gene: TRBJ1-6
D gene: TRBD1
clone size: .
CDR3 protein: CASSFETGTGNSPLHF
CDR3 DNA: TGTGCCAGCAGTTTTGAAACCGGGACAGGGAATTCACCCCTCCACTTT

V gene: TRBV2
J gene: TRBJ1-5
D gene: TRBD1
clone size: .
CDR3 protein: CASTDRGLQPQHF
CDR3 DNA: TGTGCCAGCACTGACAGGGGGCTCCAGCCCCAGCATTTT